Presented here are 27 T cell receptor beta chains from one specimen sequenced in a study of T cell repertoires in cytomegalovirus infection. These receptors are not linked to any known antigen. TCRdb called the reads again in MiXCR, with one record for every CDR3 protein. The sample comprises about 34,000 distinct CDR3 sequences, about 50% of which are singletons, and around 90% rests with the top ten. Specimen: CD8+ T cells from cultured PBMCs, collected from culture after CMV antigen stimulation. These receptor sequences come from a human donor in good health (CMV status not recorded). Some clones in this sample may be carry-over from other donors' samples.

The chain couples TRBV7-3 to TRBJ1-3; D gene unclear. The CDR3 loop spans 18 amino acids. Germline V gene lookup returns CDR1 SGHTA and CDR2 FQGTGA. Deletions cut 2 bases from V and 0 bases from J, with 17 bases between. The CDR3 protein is CASSLSGPELLSGNTIYF. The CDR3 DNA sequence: TGTGCCAGCAGCTTATCTGGGCCGGAACTACTCTCTGGAAACACCATATATTTT.

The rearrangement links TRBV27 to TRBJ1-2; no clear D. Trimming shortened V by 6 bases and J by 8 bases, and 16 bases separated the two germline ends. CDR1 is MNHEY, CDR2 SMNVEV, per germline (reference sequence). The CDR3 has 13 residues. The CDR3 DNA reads TGTGCCAGCAGCTCGGGCCTCCTGGGGGGCTACACCTTC. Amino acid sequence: CASSSGLLGGYTF.

Written as DNA, the CDR3 is TGTGCCAGCAGCCTGGGAGGGGCAGGGGTCTACGAGCAGTACTTC. Protein product: CASSLGGAGVYEQYF. V and J are TRBV27 and TRBJ2-7, with a possible D match to TRBD2 (7 bases). In germline, CDR1 is MNHEY, CDR2 SMNVEV (reference sequence). This CDR3 is built from 15 residues. Trimming cost V 6 bases and J 3 bases, with 18 bases left between them.

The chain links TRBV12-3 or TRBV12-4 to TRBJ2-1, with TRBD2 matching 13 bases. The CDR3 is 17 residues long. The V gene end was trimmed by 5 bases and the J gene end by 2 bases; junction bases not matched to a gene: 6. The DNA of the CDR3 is TGTGCCAGCAGTCTCCGACTAGCGGGGGGCCCCTACAATGAGCAGTTCTTC. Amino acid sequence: CASSLRLAGGPYNEQFF.

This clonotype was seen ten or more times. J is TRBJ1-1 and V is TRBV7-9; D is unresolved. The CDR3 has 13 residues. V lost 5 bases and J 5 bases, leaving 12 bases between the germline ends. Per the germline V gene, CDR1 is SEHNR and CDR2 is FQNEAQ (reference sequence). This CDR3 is CASSTSDRTEAFF. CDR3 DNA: TGTGCCAGCAGCACTTCTGATCGGACTGAAGCTTTCTTT.

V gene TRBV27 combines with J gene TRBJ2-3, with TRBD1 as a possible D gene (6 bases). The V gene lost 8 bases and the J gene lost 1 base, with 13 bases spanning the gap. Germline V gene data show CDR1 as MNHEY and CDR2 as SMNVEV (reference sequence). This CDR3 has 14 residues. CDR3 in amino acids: CASVQGPGTDTQYF. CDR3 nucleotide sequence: TGTGCCAGCGTTCAGGGGCCCGGCACAGATACGCAGTATTTT.

CDR3 sequence: CASSWVSGRSDTQYF. CDR3 bases: TGTGCCAGCAGTTGGGTCAGCGGGAGGTCAGATACGCAGTATTTT. The chain is built from TRBV7-9 and TRBJ2-3; 9 bases are shared with TRBD2. The V and J ends lost 6 bases and 4 bases, in that order; junction bases with no gene match: 8. This CDR3 has 15 residues. Germline-derived CDR1 and CDR2 are SEHNR and FQNEAQ (reference sequence).

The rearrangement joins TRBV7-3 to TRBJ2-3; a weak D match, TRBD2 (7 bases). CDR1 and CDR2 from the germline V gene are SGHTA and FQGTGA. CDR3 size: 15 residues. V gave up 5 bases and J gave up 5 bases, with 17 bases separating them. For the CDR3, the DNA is TGTGCCAGCAGCCCGACAGGCGGGAGAATAGATACGCAGTATTTT. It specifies CASSPTGGRIDTQYF.

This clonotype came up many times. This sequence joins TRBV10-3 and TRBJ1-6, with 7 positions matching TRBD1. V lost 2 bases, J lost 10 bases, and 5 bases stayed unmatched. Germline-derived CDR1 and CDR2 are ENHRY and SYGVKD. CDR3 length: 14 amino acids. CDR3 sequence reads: CAISEDRGPSPLHF. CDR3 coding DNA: TGTGCCATCAGTGAGGATAGGGGGCCATCACCCCTCCACTTT.

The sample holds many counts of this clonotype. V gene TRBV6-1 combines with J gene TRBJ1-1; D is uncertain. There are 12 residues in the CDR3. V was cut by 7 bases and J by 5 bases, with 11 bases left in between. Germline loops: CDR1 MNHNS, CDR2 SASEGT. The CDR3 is CASKAEYTEAFF. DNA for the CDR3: TGTGCCAGCAAGGCAGAATATACTGAAGCTTTCTTT.

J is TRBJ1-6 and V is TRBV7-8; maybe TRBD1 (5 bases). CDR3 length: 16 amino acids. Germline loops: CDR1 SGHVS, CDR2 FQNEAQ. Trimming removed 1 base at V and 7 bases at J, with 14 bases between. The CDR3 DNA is TGTGCCAGCAGCTTAGAATTGGGGCCCCGCAATTCACCCCTCCACTTT. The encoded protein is CASSLELGPRNSPLHF.

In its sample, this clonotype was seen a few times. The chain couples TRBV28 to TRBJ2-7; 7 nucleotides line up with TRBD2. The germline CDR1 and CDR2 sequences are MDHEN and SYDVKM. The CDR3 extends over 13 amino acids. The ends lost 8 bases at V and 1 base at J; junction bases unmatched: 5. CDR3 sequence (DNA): TGTGCCAGCCGGCTAGCGGAGTCCTACGAGCAGTACTTC. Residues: CASRLAESYEQYF.

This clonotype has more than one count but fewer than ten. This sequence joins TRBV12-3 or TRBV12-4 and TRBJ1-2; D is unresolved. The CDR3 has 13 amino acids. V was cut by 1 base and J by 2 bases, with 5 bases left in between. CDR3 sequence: CASSLGGNYGYTF. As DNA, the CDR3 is TGTGCCAGCAGTTTAGGGGGAAACTATGGCTACACCTTC.

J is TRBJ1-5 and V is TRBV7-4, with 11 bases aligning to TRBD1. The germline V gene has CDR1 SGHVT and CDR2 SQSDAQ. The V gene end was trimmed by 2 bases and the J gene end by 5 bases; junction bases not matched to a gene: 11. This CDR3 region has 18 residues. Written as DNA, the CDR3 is TGTGCCAGCAGCTTATGGAGGACAGGGGGCCAACAAGATCAGCCCCAGCATTTT. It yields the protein CASSLWRTGGQQDQPQHF.

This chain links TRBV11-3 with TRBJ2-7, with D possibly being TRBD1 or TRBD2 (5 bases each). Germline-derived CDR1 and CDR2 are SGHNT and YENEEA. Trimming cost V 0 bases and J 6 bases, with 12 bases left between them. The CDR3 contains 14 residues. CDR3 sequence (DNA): TGTGCCAGCAGCTTAGACCCCGGGACCCCCGAGCAGTACTTC. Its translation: CASSLDPGTPEQYF.

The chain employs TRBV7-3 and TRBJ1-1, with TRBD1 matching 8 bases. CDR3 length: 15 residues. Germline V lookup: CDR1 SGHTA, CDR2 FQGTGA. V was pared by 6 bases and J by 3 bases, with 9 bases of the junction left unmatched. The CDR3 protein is CASSLGQGFDTEAFF. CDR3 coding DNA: TGTGCCAGCAGTTTAGGACAGGGTTTTGACACTGAAGCTTTCTTT. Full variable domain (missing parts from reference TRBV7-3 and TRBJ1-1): GAGVSQTPSNKVTEKGKYVELRCDPISGHTALYWYRQSLGQGPEFLIYFQGTGAADDSGLPNDRFFAVRPEGSVSTLKIQRTERGDSAVYLCASSLGQGFDTEAFFGQGTRLTVV.

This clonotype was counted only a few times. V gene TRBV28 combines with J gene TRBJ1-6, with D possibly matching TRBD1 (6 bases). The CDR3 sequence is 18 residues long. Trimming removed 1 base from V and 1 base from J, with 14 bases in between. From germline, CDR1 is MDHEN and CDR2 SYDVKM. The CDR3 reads CASSLYYRVVSYNSPLHF. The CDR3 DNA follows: TGTGCCAGCAGTTTATACTACAGGGTTGTGTCCTATAATTCACCCCTCCACTTT.

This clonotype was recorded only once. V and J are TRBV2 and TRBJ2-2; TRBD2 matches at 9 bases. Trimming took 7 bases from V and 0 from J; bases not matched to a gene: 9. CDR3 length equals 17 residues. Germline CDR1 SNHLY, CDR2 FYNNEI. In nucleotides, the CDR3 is TGTGCCAGCATGAGCTTAGCGGGGGACGCGAACACCGGGGAGCTGTTTTTT. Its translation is CASMSLAGDANTGELFF.

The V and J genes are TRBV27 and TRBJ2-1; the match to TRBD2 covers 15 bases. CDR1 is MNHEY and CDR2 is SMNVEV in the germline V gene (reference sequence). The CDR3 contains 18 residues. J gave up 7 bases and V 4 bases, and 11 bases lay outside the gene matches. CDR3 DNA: TGTGCCAGCAGTTCTCGGACTAGCGGGAGGGCCGCGTCTAATGAGCAGTTCTTC. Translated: CASSSRTSGRAASNEQFF.

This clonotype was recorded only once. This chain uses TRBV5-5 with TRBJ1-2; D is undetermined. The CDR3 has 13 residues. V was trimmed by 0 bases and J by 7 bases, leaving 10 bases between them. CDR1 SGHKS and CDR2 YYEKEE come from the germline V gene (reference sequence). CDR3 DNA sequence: TGTGCCAGCAGCTTGGGGCGGGAATTTGGCTACACCTTC. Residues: CASSLGREFGYTF.

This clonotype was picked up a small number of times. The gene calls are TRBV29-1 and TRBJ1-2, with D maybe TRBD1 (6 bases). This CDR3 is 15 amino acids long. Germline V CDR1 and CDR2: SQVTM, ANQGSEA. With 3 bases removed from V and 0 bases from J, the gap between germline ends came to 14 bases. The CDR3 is CSVEGRQGTNYGYTF. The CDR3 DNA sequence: TGCAGCGTTGAGGGTAGGCAGGGGACTAACTATGGCTACACCTTC. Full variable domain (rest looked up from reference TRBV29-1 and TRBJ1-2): SAVISQKPSRDICQRGTSLTIQCQVDSQVTMMFWYRQQPGQSLTLIATANQGSEATYESGFVIDKFPISRPNLTFSTLTVSNMSPEDSSIYLCSVEGRQGTNYGYTFGSGTRLTVV.

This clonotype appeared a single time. Written as DNA, the CDR3 is TGCAGTGCTAGGCGTACTAGCGGGAGAGGGGAGACCCAGTACTTC. This codes for CSARRTSGRGETQYF. The genes are TRBV20-1 and TRBJ2-5; 11 nucleotides match TRBD2. Looked up from germline, CDR1 is DFQATT and CDR2 is SNEGSKA (reference sequence). V was clipped by 3 bases and J by 5 bases; unmatched bases: 8. The CDR3 is 15 amino acids.

The CDR3 DNA reads TGTGCCAGCAGCCAAGTATTTGGGGGCTCCTACAATGAGCAGTTCTTC. Translation gives CASSQVFGGSYNEQFF. This chain joins TRBV4-2 and TRBJ2-1; the D gene could be TRBD1 or TRBD2 (5 bases each). Trimming left V 1 base short and J 0 bases short, with 10 bases between. There are 16 residues in the CDR3. Per the germline V gene, CDR1 is LGHNA and CDR2 is YNFKEQ.

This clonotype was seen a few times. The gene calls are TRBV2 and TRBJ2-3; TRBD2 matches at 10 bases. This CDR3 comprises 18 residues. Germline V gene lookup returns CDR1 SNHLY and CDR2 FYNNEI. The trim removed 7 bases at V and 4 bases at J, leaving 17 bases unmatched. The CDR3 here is CASTGGTSGRALADTQYF. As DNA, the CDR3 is TGTGCCAGCACGGGGGGGACGAGCGGGAGGGCCCTCGCAGATACGCAGTATTTT.

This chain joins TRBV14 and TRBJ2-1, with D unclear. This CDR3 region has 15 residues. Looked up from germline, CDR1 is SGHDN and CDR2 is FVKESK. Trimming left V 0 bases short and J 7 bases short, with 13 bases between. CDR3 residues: CASSQDLSVGNEQFF. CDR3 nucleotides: TGTGCCAGCAGCCAAGATTTAAGCGTAGGGAATGAGCAGTTCTTC.

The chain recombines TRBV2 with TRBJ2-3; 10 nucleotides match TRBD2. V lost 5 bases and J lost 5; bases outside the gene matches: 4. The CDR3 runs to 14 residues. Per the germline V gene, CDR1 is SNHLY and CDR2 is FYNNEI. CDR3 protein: CASSPLAGGDTQYF. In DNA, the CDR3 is TGTGCCAGCAGTCCCTTAGCGGGGGGAGATACGCAGTATTTT.

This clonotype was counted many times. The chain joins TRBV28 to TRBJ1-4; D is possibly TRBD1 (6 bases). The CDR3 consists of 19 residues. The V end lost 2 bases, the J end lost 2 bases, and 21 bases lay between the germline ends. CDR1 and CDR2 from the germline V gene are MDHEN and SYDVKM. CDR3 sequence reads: CASSLGSVQGRSTNEKLFF. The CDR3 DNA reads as TGTGCCAGCAGTTTAGGTTCCGTACAGGGAAGGTCGACTAATGAAAAACTGTTTTTT. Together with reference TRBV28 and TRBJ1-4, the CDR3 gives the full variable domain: DVKVTQSSRYLVKRTGEKVFLECVQDMDHENMFWYRQDPGLGLRLIYFSYDVKMKEKGDIPEGYSVSREKKERFSLILESASTNQTSMYLCASSLGSVQGRSTNEKLFFGSGTQLSVL.